This T cell receptor (beta chain) was observed in a study of cytomegalovirus exposure and HLA in healthy donors. Trimming took 5 bases from V and 7 from J, leaving 14 bases between them. The CDR3 is made up of 13 amino acids. From germline, CDR1 is MNHNY and CDR2 SVGAGI (reference sequence). The table came from immunoSEQ multiplex PCR; TCRdb's copy has only in-frame clones and leaves some out. The sample holds around 400,000 clones, approximately 90% seen once. This receptor was taken from a young woman in good health and CMV-seronegative. The V and J genes are TRBV6-6 and TRBJ1-2; D is possibly TRBD1 (6 bases). The source material was PBMCs. DNA for the CDR3: TGTGCCAGCAGTCCCACATCACAGGGTGGCTACACCTTC. It specifies CASSPTSQGGYTF.